The clone carrying this T cell receptor beta chain was counted between two and nine times. Its specificity is not known. V was trimmed by 1 base and J by 6 bases, leaving 6 bases between them. The CDR3 is 12 amino acids. Looked up from germline, CDR1 is SQVTM and CDR2 is ANQGSEA. Amplified TCR beta CDR3 regions derived from RNA transcripts. First-round RT-PCR of the TCR CDR3 relied on the HTBI primer set. TCRdb analysed the multiplex PCR reads with MiXCR anew, one entry per CDR3 protein. The table lists over 400,000 distinct CDR3 sequences, about 20% of them singletons, with around 54% in the top ten. This entry is derived from a study of T cells in Graves' hyperthyroidism and ophthalmopathy. Whole-study findings and limits: Researchers found most expanded thyroid clonotypes above 0.001 in blood as well.

This chain connects TRBV29-1 to TRBJ1-4, with D unclear. The sample was blood. The sequence derives from a woman in her 70s with Graves' ophthalmopathy. Here the CDR3 reads CSVEGQDEKLFF. The CDR3 DNA sequence: TGCAGCGTTGAAGGCCAGGATGAAAAACTGTTTTTT.